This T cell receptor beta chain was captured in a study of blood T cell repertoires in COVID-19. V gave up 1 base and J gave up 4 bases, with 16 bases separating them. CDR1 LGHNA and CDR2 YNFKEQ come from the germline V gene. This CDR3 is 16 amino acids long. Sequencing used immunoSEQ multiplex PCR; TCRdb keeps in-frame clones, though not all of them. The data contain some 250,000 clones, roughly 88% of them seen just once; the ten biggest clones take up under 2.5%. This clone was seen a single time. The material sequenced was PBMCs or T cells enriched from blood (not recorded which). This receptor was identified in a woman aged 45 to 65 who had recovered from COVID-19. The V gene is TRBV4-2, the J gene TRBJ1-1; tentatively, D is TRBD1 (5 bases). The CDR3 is CASSQVGLTLGTEAFF. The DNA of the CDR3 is TGTGCCAGCAGCCAAGTGGGGCTAACATTGGGCACTGAAGCTTTCTTT.